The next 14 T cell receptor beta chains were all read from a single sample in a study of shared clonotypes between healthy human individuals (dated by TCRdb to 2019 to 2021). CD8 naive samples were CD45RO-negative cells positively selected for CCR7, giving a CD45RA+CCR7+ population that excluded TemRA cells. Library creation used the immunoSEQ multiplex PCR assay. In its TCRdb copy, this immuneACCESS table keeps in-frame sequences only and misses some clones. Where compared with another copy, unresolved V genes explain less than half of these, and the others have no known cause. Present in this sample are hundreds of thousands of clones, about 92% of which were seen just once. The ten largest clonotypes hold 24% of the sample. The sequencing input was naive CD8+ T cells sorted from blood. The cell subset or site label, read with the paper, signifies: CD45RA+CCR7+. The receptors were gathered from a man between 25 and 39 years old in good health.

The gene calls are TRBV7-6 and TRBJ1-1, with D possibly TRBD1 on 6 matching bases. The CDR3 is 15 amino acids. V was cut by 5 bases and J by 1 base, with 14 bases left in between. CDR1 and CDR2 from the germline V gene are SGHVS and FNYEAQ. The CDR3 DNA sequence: TGTGCCAGCAGCAGCGAGGGGGGGAGGAACACTGAAGCTTTCTTT. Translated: CASSSEGGRNTEAFF.

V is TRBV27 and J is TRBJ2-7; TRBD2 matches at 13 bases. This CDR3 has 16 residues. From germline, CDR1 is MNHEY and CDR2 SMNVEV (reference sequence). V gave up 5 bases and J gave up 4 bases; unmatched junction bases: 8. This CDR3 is CASSLKGLAGAYEQYF. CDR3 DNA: TGTGCCAGCAGTCTAAAAGGACTAGCGGGAGCTTACGAGCAGTACTTC.

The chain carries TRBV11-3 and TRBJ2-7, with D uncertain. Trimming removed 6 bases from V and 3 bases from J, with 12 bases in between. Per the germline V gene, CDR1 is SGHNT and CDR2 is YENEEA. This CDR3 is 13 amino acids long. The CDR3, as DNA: TGTGCCAGCAGTGAAGGCGGAGTCTACGAGCAGTACTTC. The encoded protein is CASSEGGVYEQYF.

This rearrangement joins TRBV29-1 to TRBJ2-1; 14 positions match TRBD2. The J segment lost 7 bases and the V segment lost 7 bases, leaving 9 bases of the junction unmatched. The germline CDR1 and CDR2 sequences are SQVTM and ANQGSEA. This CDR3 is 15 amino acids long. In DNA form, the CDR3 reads TGCAGCGGTGAGCGACTAGCGGGAGGGCGAAATGAGCAGTTCTTC. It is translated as CSGERLAGGRNEQFF.

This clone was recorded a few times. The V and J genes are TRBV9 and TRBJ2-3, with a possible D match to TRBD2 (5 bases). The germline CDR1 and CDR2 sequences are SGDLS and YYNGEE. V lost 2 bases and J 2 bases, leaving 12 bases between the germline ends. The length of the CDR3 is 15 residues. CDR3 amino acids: CASSVLAKNTDTQYF. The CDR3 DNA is TGTGCCAGCAGCGTTTTAGCGAAAAACACAGATACGCAGTATTTT.

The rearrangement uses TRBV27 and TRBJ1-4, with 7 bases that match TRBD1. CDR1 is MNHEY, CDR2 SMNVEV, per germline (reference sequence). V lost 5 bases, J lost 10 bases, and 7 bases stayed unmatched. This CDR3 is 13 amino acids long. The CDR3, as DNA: TGTGCCAGCAGTCCATACAACAGGGGAAAACTGTTTTTT. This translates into CASSPYNRGKLFF.

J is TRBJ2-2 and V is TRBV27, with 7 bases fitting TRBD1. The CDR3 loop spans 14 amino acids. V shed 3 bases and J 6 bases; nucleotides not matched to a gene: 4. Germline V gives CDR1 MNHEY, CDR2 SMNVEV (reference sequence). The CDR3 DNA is TGTGCCAGCAGTTTCCGACAGGGATCCGGGGAGCTGTTTTTT. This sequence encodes CASSFRQGSGELFF.

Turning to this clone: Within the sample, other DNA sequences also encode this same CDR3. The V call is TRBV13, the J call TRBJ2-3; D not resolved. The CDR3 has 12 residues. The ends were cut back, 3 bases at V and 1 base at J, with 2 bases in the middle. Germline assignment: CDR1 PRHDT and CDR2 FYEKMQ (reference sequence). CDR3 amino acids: CASSLGTDTQYF. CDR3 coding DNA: TGTGCCAGCAGCTTGGGCACAGATACGCAGTATTTT.

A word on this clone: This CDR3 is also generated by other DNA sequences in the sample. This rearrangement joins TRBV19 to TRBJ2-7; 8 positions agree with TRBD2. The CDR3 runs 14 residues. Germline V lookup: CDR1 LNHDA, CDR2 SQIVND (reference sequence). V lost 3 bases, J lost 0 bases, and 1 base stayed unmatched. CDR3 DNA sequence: TGTGCCAGTAGTATTAGCGGGACCTCCTACGAGCAGTACTTC. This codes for CASSISGTSYEQYF.

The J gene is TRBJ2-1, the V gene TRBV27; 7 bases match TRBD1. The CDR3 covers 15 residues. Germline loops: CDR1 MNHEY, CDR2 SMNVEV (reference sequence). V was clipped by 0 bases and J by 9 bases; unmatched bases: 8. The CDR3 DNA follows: TGTGCCAGCAGTTTATCCCCGCTAGCAGGGGGTGAGCAGTTCTTC. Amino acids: CASSLSPLAGGEQFF.

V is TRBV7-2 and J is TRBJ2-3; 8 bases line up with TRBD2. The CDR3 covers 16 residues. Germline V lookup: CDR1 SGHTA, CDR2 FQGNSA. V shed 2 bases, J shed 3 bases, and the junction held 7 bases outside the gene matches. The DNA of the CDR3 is TGTGCCAGCAGCTTACAGGCGGGAGGAGGGACAGATACGCAGTATTTT. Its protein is CASSLQAGGGTDTQYF.

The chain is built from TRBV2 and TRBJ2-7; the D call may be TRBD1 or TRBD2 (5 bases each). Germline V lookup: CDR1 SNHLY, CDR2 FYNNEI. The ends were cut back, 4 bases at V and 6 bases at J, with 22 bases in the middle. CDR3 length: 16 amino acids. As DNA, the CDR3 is TGTGCCAGCAGTGCGGGGACCGGACCGGGAATCTTCGAGCAGTACTTC. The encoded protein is CASSAGTGPGIFEQYF.

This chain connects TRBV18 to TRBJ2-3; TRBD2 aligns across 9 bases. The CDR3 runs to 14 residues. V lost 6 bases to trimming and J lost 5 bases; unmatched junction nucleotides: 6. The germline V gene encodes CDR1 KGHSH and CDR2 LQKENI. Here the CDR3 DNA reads TGTGCCAGCTCCCTAGCGGGGCCCGGAGATACGCAGTATTTT. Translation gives CASSLAGPGDTQYF.

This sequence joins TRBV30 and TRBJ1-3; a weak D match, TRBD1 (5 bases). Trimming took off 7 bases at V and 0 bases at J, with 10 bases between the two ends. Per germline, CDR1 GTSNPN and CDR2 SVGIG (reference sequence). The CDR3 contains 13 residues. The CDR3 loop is CASYGASGNTIYF. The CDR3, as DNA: TGTGCCTCCTACGGGGCCTCTGGAAACACCATATATTTT.